This TCR beta chain was documented in a study of blood T cell repertoires in COVID-19. Turning to the study itself: PBMCs, B-cell-depleted T cells, or T cells were the source of the cDNA or gDNA that made up the material.

The ends lost 4 bases at V and 1 base at J; junction bases unmatched: 6. This CDR3 is 15 amino acids long. Germline V gene data show CDR1 as MNHEY and CDR2 as SMNVEV (reference sequence). Data came from immunoSEQ multiplex PCR; TCRdb stores just in-frame clones and leaves some out. The table has 360,000 or so clones, around nine tenths seen once. This receptor was identified in a woman in her twenties or thirties who had recovered from COVID-19. Sequencing input: PBMCs or T cells enriched from blood (not recorded which). V is TRBV27 and J is TRBJ1-1; the match to TRBD1 covers 7 bases. In nucleotides, the CDR3 is TGTGCCAGCAGTTCCCCCCGGACAGGGAACACTGAAGCTTTCTTT. This sequence encodes CASSSPRTGNTEAFF.